The 21 T cell receptor beta chains reported below all come from one sample, sequenced in a study of blood T cell repertoires in COVID-19. Assay: immunoSEQ multiplex PCR; the TCRdb copy retains only in-frame clones and omits some. The sample includes fewer than 300,000 clones, approximately 91% seen only once; the top ten take 2% to 3%. The source material was peripheral blood. These receptors came from a young adult with COVID-19, enrolled during active disease.

The genes are TRBV12-3 or TRBV12-4 and TRBJ1-1, with D unclear. V lost 3 bases to trimming and J lost 5 bases, with 7 bases between them. The CDR3 spans 12 residues. In nucleotides, the CDR3 is TGTGCCAGCAGTTTTTGGGAGACTGAAGCTTTCTTT. Translating gives CASSFWETEAFF.

This clone was counted once. V is TRBV6-5 and J is TRBJ2-1; 8 bases are a match to TRBD2. V dropped 0 bases and J dropped 6; count of bases not matched to a gene: 4. Germline V gene sequence: CDR1 MNHEY, CDR2 SVGAGI. There are 15 residues in the CDR3. CDR3 nucleotides: TGTGCCAGCAGTTACTCCCCTAGCGGGTTCAATGAGCAGTTCTTC. Its protein product is CASSYSPSGFNEQFF.

The chain joins TRBV7-9 to TRBJ2-7; tentative D call: TRBD2 (5 bases). This CDR3 has 13 residues. The germline V gene has CDR1 SEHNR and CDR2 FQNEAQ (reference sequence). The ends were cut back, 8 bases at V and 6 bases at J, with 17 bases in the middle. The CDR3 sequence is CASDNSGFGEQYF. In DNA, the CDR3 is TGTGCCAGCGACAATTCGGGGTTCGGCGAGCAGTACTTC.

The chain joins TRBV5-6 to TRBJ1-6; D unresolved. This CDR3 is built from 15 residues. Trimming shortened V by 4 bases and J by 3 bases, and 11 bases separated the two germline ends. Per germline, CDR1 SGHDT and CDR2 YYEEEE. CDR3 nucleotide sequence: TGTGCCAGCAGCCCGACTGCCTACTATAATTCACCCCTCCACTTT. Protein: CASSPTAYYNSPLHF.

A single count supports this clone. The junction and the germline gene differ at one end; a read error may be behind it. The chain couples TRBV4-1 to TRBJ2-4; TRBD1 agrees at 8 bases. Per germline, CDR1 MGHRA and CDR2 YSYEKL. The CDR3 consists of 16 residues. The DNA for the CDR3 is TGCGCCAGCAGCGAAGACAGGGGTAGTACCAAAAACATTCAGTACTTC. It translates to CASSEDRGSTKNIQYF.

The V gene is TRBV6-2 or TRBV6-3, the J gene TRBJ2-5; no firm D call. The CDR3 loop spans 17 amino acids. V was shortened by 0 bases and J by 2 bases, with 16 bases between the two germline ends. Per germline, CDR1 MNHEY and CDR2 SVGEGT. This CDR3 reads CASSYSTDQRLQETQYF. CDR3 DNA sequence: TGTGCCAGCAGTTACTCCACCGACCAGCGATTACAAGAGACCCAGTACTTC.

The CDR3 reads CAIGQGSNQPQHF. The CDR3 region has the DNA TGTGCCATCGGGCAGGGAAGCAATCAGCCCCAGCATTTT. The rearrangement links TRBV10-3 to TRBJ1-5, with TRBD1 as a possible D gene (5 bases). The V gene's germline CDR1 is ENHRY and CDR2 SYGVKD. This CDR3 region has 13 residues. V lost 8 bases and J lost 1, with 9 bases in between.

This chain connects TRBV29-1 to TRBJ2-2, with 7 positions matching TRBD1. Unmatched junction bases numbered 2, after V lost 3 bases and J lost 4 bases. CDR1 and CDR2 (germline): SQVTM, ANQGSEA. CDR3 length: 13 amino acids. CDR3 sequence: CSVEGQPTGELFF. For the CDR3, the DNA is TGCAGCGTTGAGGGACAGCCCACCGGGGAGCTGTTTTTT.

V gene TRBV5-8 combines with J gene TRBJ2-3; TRBD2 might be the D (6 bases). Trimming pared 0 bases from V and 2 bases from J, leaving 10 bases between. This CDR3 comprises 15 residues. CDR1 and CDR2 (germline): SGHTS, YDEGEE. As DNA, the CDR3 is TGTGCCAGCAGCTTGGGTTGGACTAACACAGATACGCAGTATTTT. Translating it yields CASSLGWTNTDTQYF.

The chain has TRBV13 and TRBJ2-5; TRBD1 might be the D (5 bases). Germline V gene data show CDR1 as PRHDT and CDR2 as FYEKMQ (reference sequence). Between the trimmed V and J ends, which lost 5 bases and 3 bases, there was a span of 13 bases. The CDR3 loop spans 14 amino acids. CDR3 in DNA: TGTGCCAGCAGCCCTACCACAGGAGAAGAGACCCAGTACTTC. Translated, it gives CASSPTTGEETQYF. The full variable domain, with the rest looked up from reference TRBV13 and TRBJ2-5, is AAGVIQSPRHLIKEKRETATLKCYPIPRHDTVYWYQQGPGQDPQFLISFYEKMQSDKGSIPDRFSAQQFSDYHSELNMSSLELGDSALYFCASSPTTGEETQYFGPGTRLLVL.

The V and J genes are TRBV5-4 and TRBJ2-7; 8 bases are shared with TRBD2. Germline V gene data show CDR1 as SGHNT and CDR2 as YYREEE (reference sequence). CDR3 size: 15 residues. V was pared by 0 bases and J by 3 bases, with 5 bases of the junction left unmatched. In DNA, the CDR3 is TGTGCCAGCAGCTTGGCCGGGAGGGGGGACTACGAGCAGTACTTC. The encoded protein is CASSLAGRGDYEQYF.

V usage is TRBV30 and J usage is TRBJ1-1; D might be TRBD1 (6 bases). V lost 0 bases, J lost 5 bases, and 16 bases lay in between. The CDR3 covers 15 residues. CDR1 and CDR2 from the germline V gene are GTSNPN and SVGIG (reference sequence). This CDR3 reads CAWSVQGGLGTEAFF. DNA for the CDR3: TGTGCCTGGAGTGTCCAAGGGGGTCTGGGGACTGAAGCTTTCTTT. Filled out from reference TRBV30 and TRBJ1-1, the complete variable domain reads SQTIHQWPATLVQPVGSPLSLECTVEGTSNPNLYWYRQAAGRGLQLLFYSVGIGQISSEVPQNLSASRPQDRQFILSSKKLLLSDSGFYLCAWSVQGGLGTEAFFGQGTRLTVV.

V usage is TRBV6-6 and J usage is TRBJ2-1; no definite D call. Trimming cost V 2 bases and J 6 bases, with 8 bases left between them. Germline lookup yields CDR1 MNHNY and CDR2 SVGAGI (reference sequence). The CDR3 has 13 residues. This chain's CDR3 is CASSYVTLNEQFF. In DNA form, the CDR3 reads TGTGCCAGCAGTTACGTGACTCTCAATGAGCAGTTCTTC.

The rearrangement links TRBV3-1 (or the pseudogene TRBV3-2) to TRBJ2-1; TRBD2 matches at 12 bases. Germline V gene sequence: CDR1 LGHDT, CDR2 YNNKEL (reference sequence). With 4 bases clipped from V and 6 bases from J, the junction kept 10 bases outside the gene matches. This CDR3 is 17 amino acids long. The CDR3 bases are TGTGCCAGCAGCCCCTTGACTAGCGGGAGTCCCTCCAATGAGCAGTTCTTC. Protein sequence: CASSPLTSGSPSNEQFF.

The chain couples TRBV7-2 to TRBJ1-2; possible D gene TRBD1, 6 bases. Trimming shortened V by 5 bases and J by 1 base, and 14 bases separated the two germline ends. Germline V gene data show CDR1 as SGHTA and CDR2 as FQGNSA. The length of the CDR3 is 15 residues. The CDR3 nucleotides read TGTGCCAGCAGCCCGCAACAGGGCCTTAACTATGGCTACACCTTC. It encodes CASSPQQGLNYGYTF.

This chain joins TRBV6-5 and TRBJ2-4; 7 bases line up with TRBD2. CDR1 and CDR2 from the germline V gene are MNHEY and SVGAGI. The CDR3 loop spans 15 amino acids. Unmatched junction bases numbered 2, after V lost 2 bases and J lost 1 base. The CDR3 DNA is TGTGCCAGCAGTTACGCGGGAGAGGCCAAAAACATTCAGTACTTC. This gives the protein CASSYAGEAKNIQYF.

The V and J genes are TRBV18 and TRBJ1-1; D is possibly TRBD1 (6 bases). Deletions cut 2 bases from V and 3 bases from J, with 10 bases between. Per germline, CDR1 KGHSH and CDR2 LQKENI. The CDR3 sequence is 14 residues long. CDR3 region: CASSPASGDTEAFF. The CDR3 coding sequence is TGTGCCAGCTCACCAGCCTCAGGGGACACTGAAGCTTTCTTT.

The gene calls are TRBV11-3 and TRBJ2-1, with 11 bases fitting TRBD2. The CDR3 length is 14 residues. Germline V gives CDR1 SGHNT, CDR2 YENEEA. V shed 2 bases, J shed 9 bases, and the junction held 3 bases outside the gene matches. The CDR3 protein is CASSLTSGSLEQFF. The CDR3 nucleotides are TGTGCCAGCAGCTTAACTAGCGGGAGCCTTGAGCAGTTCTTC.

The chain couples TRBV3-1 (or the pseudogene TRBV3-2) to TRBJ2-7, with D perhaps TRBD1 (6 bases). The CDR3 covers 16 residues. The germline V gene encodes CDR1 LGHDT and CDR2 YNNKEL (reference sequence). Trimming left V 0 bases short and J 2 bases short, with 14 bases between. The CDR3 DNA is TGTGCCAGCAGCCAAGAGGCTGGACAGCAACCCTACGAGCAGTACTTC. It encodes CASSQEAGQQPYEQYF.

As regards this clone: The germline gene is not matched at one end of the junction; a read error may be the cause. The J gene is TRBJ2-7, the V gene TRBV6-2 or TRBV6-3, with TRBD2 matching over 7 bases. The CDR3 is 16 amino acids. Per germline, CDR1 MNHEY and CDR2 SVGEGT. DNA of the CDR3: TGTGCCAGCAGTCACTCCTGGACTAGGGGTCTCTACGAGCAGTACTTC. As protein: CASSHSWTRGLYEQYF.

The rearrangement links TRBV9 to TRBJ2-4; possible D gene TRBD1, 6 bases. CDR1 is SGDLS, CDR2 YYNGEE, per germline. V lost 4 bases and J 0 bases, leaving 14 bases between the germline ends. The CDR3 runs to 16 residues. CDR3 sequence: CASSPGTSLAKNIQYF. The CDR3 bases are TGTGCCAGCAGCCCCGGGACATCACTAGCCAAAAACATTCAGTACTTC.